This passage covers 23 T cell receptor beta chains from one sample sequenced in a study of HIV-infected patients and healthy controls. The repertoire came from unfractionated whole blood and reflected all unsorted peripheral T cells. Approximately 500 ng RNA was reverse transcribed with alpha and beta constant-region primers. Using multiplexing indices, alpha and beta chain libraries were generated apart by chain-specific third strand synthesis. TCRdb used MiXCR to reprocess the 5' RACE reads, holding one entry per CDR3 protein. The top ten clones hold 7% to 9% of a sample with about 10,000 distinct CDR3 sequences, 5.5% to 6% of them seen once. The sequencing input was blood. The receptors derive from an adult in good health.

The chain recombines TRBV12-3 or TRBV12-4 with TRBJ1-4; TRBD1 agrees at 7 bases. Germline trimming cut 3 bases from V and 5 bases from J; bases unmatched to any gene: 6. The CDR3 covers 15 residues. CDR3 protein: CASSFGLTGNEKLFF. The CDR3 DNA is TGTGCCAGCAGTTTCGGTTTGACAGGGAATGAAAAACTGTTTTTT.

This clonotype is medium-sized within its sample. The chain recombines TRBV12-3 or TRBV12-4 with TRBJ1-4; no clear D gene. The CDR3 loop spans 11 amino acids. V shed 6 bases and J shed 10 bases, with 9 bases lying between them. The CDR3: CASSSRGKLFF. In DNA, the CDR3 is TGTGCCAGCAGCTCCCGGGGAAAACTGTTTTTT.

The chain couples TRBV28 to TRBJ1-5; a possible D gene is TRBD1 (5 bases). Trimming shortened V by 4 bases and J by 0 bases, and 16 bases separated the two germline ends. This CDR3 is built from 17 residues. Looked up from germline, CDR1 is MDHEN and CDR2 is SYDVKM. Here the CDR3 reads CASSSPFQTGSNQPQHF. The DNA of the CDR3 is TGTGCCAGCAGTTCCCCCTTCCAAACAGGTAGCAATCAGCCCCAGCATTTT.

This clonotype was observed many times. V is TRBV18 and J is TRBJ2-7, with D tentatively TRBD1 (6 bases). Germline V gene lookup returns CDR1 KGHSH and CDR2 LQKENI. This CDR3 comprises 14 residues. Trimming pared 2 bases from V and 6 bases from J, leaving 14 bases between. CDR3 residues: CASSPDRPRGEQYF. The CDR3 DNA is TGTGCCAGCTCACCAGACAGGCCAAGAGGCGAGCAGTACTTC.

By share of the sample, this clonotype is medium-sized. The chain recombines TRBV7-2 with TRBJ2-5; 15 nucleotides line up with TRBD2. This CDR3 spans 16 amino acids. Germline values: CDR1 SGHTA, CDR2 FQGNSA. V shed 4 bases and J 5 bases; nucleotides not matched to a gene: 5. CDR3 protein: CASSWTSGGAQETQYF. The CDR3 region has the DNA TGTGCCAGCAGCTGGACTAGCGGGGGGGCCCAGGAGACCCAGTACTTC.

Within the sample, this clonotype is medium-sized. The chain recombines TRBV3-1 with TRBJ1-2; a possible D gene is TRBD1 (5 bases). Germline CDR1 and CDR2: LGHDT and YNNKEL (reference sequence). Trimming took 5 bases from V and 2 from J, leaving 12 bases between them. The CDR3 loop spans 14 amino acids. CDR3 protein: CASSYQGVNYGYTF. The DNA of the CDR3 is TGTGCCAGCAGCTACCAGGGCGTAAACTATGGCTACACCTTC.

This clonotype came up many times. V and J are TRBV5-4 and TRBJ2-1; 11 bases match TRBD2. CDR3 length: 15 residues. Trimming cost V 4 bases and J 6 bases; bases outside gene matches: 6. Germline V lookup: CDR1 SGHNT, CDR2 YYREEE (reference sequence). CDR3 in amino acids: CASSPGLAAINEQFF. In DNA, the CDR3 is TGTGCCAGCAGCCCGGGACTAGCGGCTATCAATGAGCAGTTCTTC.

At least ten counts were recorded for this clonotype. The rearrangement uses TRBV19 and TRBJ2-1, with unresolved D. Per germline, CDR1 LNHDA and CDR2 SQIVND (reference sequence). There are 13 residues in the CDR3. Trimming pared 3 bases from V and 7 bases from J, leaving 10 bases between. The CDR3 spells CASSIGMGNEQFF. The CDR3 region has the DNA TGTGCCAGTAGTATCGGAATGGGTAATGAGCAGTTCTTC.

This clonotype was found many times. The chain carries TRBV27 and TRBJ1-6; D uncertain. This CDR3 has 14 amino acids. The V gene's germline CDR1 is MNHEY and CDR2 SMNVEV (reference sequence). V was clipped by 3 bases and J by 10 bases, with 13 bases between them. The DNA of the CDR3 is TGTGCCAGCAGTTTGTGGATTACGGGCTCACCCCTCCACTTT. The encoded protein is CASSLWITGSPLHF.

The chain carries TRBV7-2 and TRBJ2-5, with D possibly TRBD1 on 5 matching bases. The CDR3 is made up of 14 amino acids. V shed 5 bases and J shed 2 bases, with 12 bases lying between them. Per the germline V gene, CDR1 is SGHTA and CDR2 is FQGNSA. In DNA form, the CDR3 reads TGTGCCAGCAGCCTACAGGATTTTCAAGAGACCCAGTACTTC. As protein: CASSLQDFQETQYF.

This clonotype has ten or more counts. The CDR3 loop is CASRGAPGETQYF. The DNA for the CDR3 is TGTGCCAGCAGGGGGGCGCCGGGAGAGACCCAGTACTTC. The chain couples TRBV6-5 to TRBJ2-5, with D perhaps matching TRBD1 (6 bases). V was pared by 6 bases and J by 4 bases, with 12 bases between. CDR1 MNHEY and CDR2 SVGAGI come from the germline V gene. The CDR3 length is 13 residues.

The sample holds many counts of this clonotype. The chain uses TRBV2 and TRBJ1-1; D possibly corresponds to TRBD1 (5 bases). With 4 bases removed from V and 5 bases from J, the gap between germline ends came to 11 bases. This CDR3 contains 13 residues. Germline V CDR1 and CDR2: SNHLY, FYNNEI. CDR3 region: CASSVEQVTEAFF. The CDR3, as DNA: TGTGCCAGCAGTGTCGAACAGGTTACTGAAGCTTTCTTT.

This clonotype was picked up many times. The chain joins TRBV5-4 to TRBJ2-6; no clear D gene. The CDR3 totals 17 residues. The germline V and J ends were trimmed by 0 bases and 4 bases, with 14 bases remaining between them. The germline gives CDR1 SGHNT, CDR2 YYREEE (reference sequence). In nucleotides, the CDR3 is TGTGCCAGCAGCTTGGGCCCGACAAACCCCGGGGCCAACGTCCTGACTTTC. Translation gives CASSLGPTNPGANVLTF.

This clonotype came up many times. The chain has TRBV6-1 and TRBJ2-5; 7 bases agree with TRBD2. The germline CDR1 and CDR2 sequences are MNHNS and SASEGT. The CDR3 extends over 14 amino acids. Trimming at V came to 7 bases and at J to 5 bases, leaving 10 bases not matched to a gene. CDR3 protein: CASTSGGIWETQYF. CDR3 coding DNA: TGTGCCAGCACTAGCGGAGGTATTTGGGAGACCCAGTACTTC.

The chain uses TRBV15 and TRBJ2-5, with TRBD2 as a possible D gene (6 bases). The CDR3 consists of 15 residues. The germline V gene encodes CDR1 LNHNV and CDR2 YYDKDF (reference sequence). Trimming shortened V by 5 bases and J by 2 bases, and 15 bases separated the two germline ends. The chain's CDR3 is CATSAWDFDQETQYF. CDR3 DNA sequence: TGTGCCACCAGCGCTTGGGACTTCGATCAAGAGACCCAGTACTTC.

By sample share, this clonotype is medium-sized (0.01 to 0.1%). The chain employs TRBV9 and TRBJ2-6, with 11 positions matching TRBD2. The ends lost 6 bases at V and 4 bases at J; junction bases unmatched: 15. The CDR3 totals 19 residues. The germline V gene has CDR1 SGDLS and CDR2 YYNGEE. DNA of the CDR3: TGTGCCAGCAAGAAAACCGGGACTAGCGGTCCCATGGGGGCCAACGTCCTGACTTTC. It codes for CASKKTGTSGPMGANVLTF.

At least ten counts were recorded for this clonotype. V is TRBV5-1 and J is TRBJ2-1; 7 bases align to TRBD2. CDR3 length: 14 amino acids. V gave up 2 bases and J gave up 8 bases; unmatched junction bases: 7. Looked up from germline, CDR1 is SGHRS and CDR2 is YFSETQ. For the CDR3, the DNA is TGCGCCAGCAGCTTAGGCGGGGGTTATGATGAGCAGTTCTTC. It is translated as CASSLGGGYDEQFF.

By sample fraction, this clonotype is medium-sized (0.01 to 0.1%). V and J are TRBV7-9 and TRBJ2-1; 8 bases match TRBD2. The CDR3 length is 13 residues. V shed 5 bases and J 10 bases; nucleotides not matched to a gene: 7. Germline assignment: CDR1 SEHNR and CDR2 FQNEAQ (reference sequence). The DNA for the CDR3 is TGTGCCAGCAGCCCCTGGACTAGCCCAGAGCAGTTCTTC. This codes for CASSPWTSPEQFF.

This clonotype is termed medium-sized. The chain uses TRBV6-4 and TRBJ1-1, with 7 bases that match TRBD1. The CDR3 contains 14 residues. Losses at the gene ends were 6 bases for V and 4 bases for J; bases not matched to a gene: 8. CDR1 MRHNA and CDR2 SNTAGT come from the germline V gene. The CDR3 DNA is TGTGCCAGCAGAGATACCGACAGGGTCACTGAAGCTTTCTTT. This encodes CASRDTDRVTEAFF.

This clonotype was seen a few times. V gene TRBV2 combines with J gene TRBJ2-7; 8 bases are shared with TRBD1. The germline V gene encodes CDR1 SNHLY and CDR2 FYNNEI. The trim removed 1 base at V and 5 bases at J, leaving 7 bases unmatched. The CDR3 extends over 15 amino acids. CDR3 bases: TGTGCCAGCAGTGAAGGGGGACAGGCGGGCCACGAGCAGTACTTC. Encoded protein: CASSEGGQAGHEQYF.

The chain employs TRBV24-1 and TRBJ1-2; D is possibly TRBD1 (5 bases). Germline lookup yields CDR1 KGHDR and CDR2 SFDVKD. CDR3 length: 13 amino acids. V was pared by 9 bases and J by 2 bases, with 12 bases between. Written as DNA, the CDR3 is TGTGCCACCCCGACAGCCCCAAACTATGGCTACACCTTC. Amino acid sequence: CATPTAPNYGYTF.

This clonotype has a count of ten or more. Here the CDR3 DNA reads TGTGCCAGTAGTATCCAGGACGGGGAGACCCAGTACTTC. Amino acid sequence: CASSIQDGETQYF. This chain links TRBV19 with TRBJ2-5; D gene unclear. CDR1 and CDR2 from the germline V gene are LNHDA and SQIVND (reference sequence). This CDR3 spans 13 amino acids. Trimming took off 3 bases at V and 5 bases at J, with 10 bases between the two ends.

This clonotype qualifies as medium-sized. This sequence joins TRBV5-1 and TRBJ2-3; D ambiguous. The V end was cut by 4 bases, the J end by 3 bases, with 9 bases between. Germline-derived CDR1 and CDR2 are SGHRS and YFSETQ. CDR3 size: 13 residues. The CDR3 reads CASSDPQTDTQYF. Written as DNA, the CDR3 is TGCGCCAGCAGCGACCCGCAAACAGATACGCAGTATTTT.